This TCR beta chain comes out of a study of blood T cell repertoires in COVID-19. Turning to the study itself: There were acute and convalescent COVID-19 samples, and they came from the United States, Italy and Spain. Sample material is recorded as cDNA or gDNA derived from T cells, B-cell-depleted T cells, or PBMCs.

This clone has a count of ten or more. J gave up 2 bases and V 2 bases, and 3 bases lay outside the gene matches. The CDR3 runs 15 residues. Germline CDR1 and CDR2: KGHSH and LQKENI. This table comes from immunoSEQ multiplex PCR, and its TCRdb copy is limited to in-frame clones, with some not included. The top ten clones hold roughly 24% of a sample with 70,000 to 90,000 clones, roughly 77% of them seen once. V and J are TRBV18 and TRBJ1-5, with 7 bases that match TRBD1. Source material: peripheral blood. This TCR was sampled from a human donor in a cohort sampled during active COVID-19. The CDR3 is CASSPNRGGNQPQHF. For the CDR3, the DNA is TGTGCCAGCTCACCAAACAGGGGAGGCAATCAGCCCCAGCATTTT.